This section outlines one TCR beta chain sequence together with its context. The length of the CDR3 is 12 residues. The V gene lost 2 bases and the J gene lost 4 bases, with 3 bases spanning the gap. The germline gives CDR1 SGHRS, CDR2 YFSETQ. The data derive from a study of shared T cell receptors in the human thymus. The protocol was immunoSEQ multiplex PCR, while the TCRdb copy is restricted to in-frame clones and leaves out a portion. The sample gives about 380,000 clones, around 95% of which show up once; roughly 0.02% is in the top ten. The sequence was collected from a human donor. The chain recombines TRBV5-1 with TRBJ2-2; D remains ambiguous. Sequencing was performed on thymocytes. The DNA for the CDR3 is TGCGCCAGCAGCTTAAGCACCGGGGAGCTGTTTTTT. It codes for CASSLSTGELFF.